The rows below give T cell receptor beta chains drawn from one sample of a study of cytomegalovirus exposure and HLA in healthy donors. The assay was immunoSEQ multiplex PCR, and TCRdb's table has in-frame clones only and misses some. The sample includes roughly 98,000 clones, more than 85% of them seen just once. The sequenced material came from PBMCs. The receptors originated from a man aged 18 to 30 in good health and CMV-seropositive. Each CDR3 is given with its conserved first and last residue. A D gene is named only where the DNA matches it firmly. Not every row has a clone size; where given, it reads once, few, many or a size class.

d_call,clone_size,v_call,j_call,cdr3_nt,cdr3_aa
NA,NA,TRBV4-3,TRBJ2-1,TGCGCCAGCAGCCAAGATAGCTTCCGGTACAATGAGCAGTTCTTC,CASSQDSFRYNEQFF
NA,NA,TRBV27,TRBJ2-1,TGTGCCAGCAGGGATGAAACCGGGTTCCCCTCCTACAATGAGCAGTTCTTC,CASRDETGFPSYNEQFF
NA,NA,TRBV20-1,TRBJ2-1,TGCAGTGCTAGCATAGATGAGCAGTTCTTC,CSASIDEQFF
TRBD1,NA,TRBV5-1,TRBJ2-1,TGCGCCAGCAGCGTAGGACAGGGGCTCGGCAATGAGCAGTTCTTC,CASSVGQGLGNEQFF
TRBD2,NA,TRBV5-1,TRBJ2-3,TGCGCCAGCAGCAGACTAGCGTCGGATACGCAGTATTTT,CASSRLASDTQYF
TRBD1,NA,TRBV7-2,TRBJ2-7,TGTGCCAGCAGCACAGGGACAGGGGGTATGCAGTACTTC,CASSTGTGGMQYF
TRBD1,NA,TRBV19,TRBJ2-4,TGTGCCAGTAGGGACAGGGGGGAGGCCAAAAACATTCAGTACTTC,CASRDRGEAKNIQYF
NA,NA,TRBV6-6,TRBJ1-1,TGTGCCAGCAGTTACTCGTCAGGTCTGGCTGAAGCTTTCTTT,CASSYSSGLAEAFF
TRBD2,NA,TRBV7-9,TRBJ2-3,TGTGCCAGCAGCTTTTATCTAGCGGGGGGGCCGGATACGCAGTATTTT,CASSFYLAGGPDTQYF
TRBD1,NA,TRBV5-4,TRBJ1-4,TGTGCCAGCAGCTTGGATCGGGGAAAGACAGGGGGGCATGAAAAACTGTTTTTT,CASSLDRGKTGGHEKLFF
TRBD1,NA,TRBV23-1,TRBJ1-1,TGCGCCAGCACCCAAACAGGGGGGATTAAGAACACTGAAGCTTTCTTT,CASTQTGGIKNTEAFF
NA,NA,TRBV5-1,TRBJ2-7,TGCGCCAGCAGGCGTACTCAGGGGTCCTCATTCGTCGAGCAGTACTTC,CASRRTQGSSFVEQYF
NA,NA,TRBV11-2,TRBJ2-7,TGTGCCAGCAGCTGGGCAGGGGCGGCCGAGCAGTACTTC,CASSWAGAAEQYF
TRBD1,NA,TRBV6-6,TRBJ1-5,TGTGCCAGCCAAATGACCGGGACAGGAAATCAGCCCCAGCATTTT,CASQMTGTGNQPQHF
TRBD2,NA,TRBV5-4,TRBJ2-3,TGTGCCACCCGAGCGGGAATATCCACAGATACGCAGTATTTT,CATRAGISTDTQYF
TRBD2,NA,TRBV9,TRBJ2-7,TGTGCCAGCAGCGTAGCGGTTAGCGGGAGGTCCGGGAGCGAGCAGTACTTC,CASSVAVSGRSGSEQYF
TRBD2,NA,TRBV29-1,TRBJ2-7,TGCAGCGTAGAATGGGGGTTGTCGCCAGGACTAGGCTCCTACGAGCAGTACTTC,CSVEWGLSPGLGSYEQYF
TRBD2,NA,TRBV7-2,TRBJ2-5,TGTGCCAGCAGCAACAAGCGGGAAGAAGAGACCCAGTACTTC,CASSNKREEETQYF
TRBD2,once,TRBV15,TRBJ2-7,TGTGCCACCAGCAGAGGAGGGCTAGCGGGCCAGTACTTC,CATSRGGLAGQYF
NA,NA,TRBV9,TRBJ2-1,TGTGCCAGCAGCGTAGCTTTTTGGGGCGGCGGAAGCAATGAGCAGTTCTTC,CASSVAFWGGGSNEQFF
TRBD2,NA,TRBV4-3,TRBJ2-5,TGCGCCAGCAGCCAAGGACTAGCGTTCCAAGAGACCCAGTACTTC,CASSQGLAFQETQYF
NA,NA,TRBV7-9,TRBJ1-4,TGTGCCAGCAGCTTAGCCCCGTCCGTCGGTGAAAAACTGTTTTTT,CASSLAPSVGEKLFF
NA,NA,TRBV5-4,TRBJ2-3,TGTGCCAGCAGCTCCCGGACAGGAGGGGATACGCAGTATTTT,CASSSRTGGDTQYF
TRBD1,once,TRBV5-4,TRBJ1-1,TGTGCCAGCAGCCACAACCGGGAGGGACAGAGGAGTAACACTGAAGCTTTCTTT,CASSHNREGQRSNTEAFF
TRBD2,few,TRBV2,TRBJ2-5,TGTGCCAGTACGAAGCGGGGAGGCCTAAAAGAGACCCAGTACTTC,CASTKRGGLKETQYF
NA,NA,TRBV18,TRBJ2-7,TGTGCCAGCTCACCGTCCCCGACAGAAACCTACGAGCAGTACTTC,CASSPSPTETYEQYF
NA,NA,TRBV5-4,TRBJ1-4,TGTGCCAGCAGCTTGTCGAACTCCGGGAGTATTGAAAAACTGTTTTTT,CASSLSNSGSIEKLFF
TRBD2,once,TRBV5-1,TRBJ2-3,TGCGCCAGCAGCCCGGACCGGGGGGTCGATACGCAGTATTTT,CASSPDRGVDTQYF
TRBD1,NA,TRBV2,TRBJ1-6,TGTGCCAGCAGTGAAGGACAGGGAAGATATTCACCCCTCCACTTT,CASSEGQGRYSPLHF
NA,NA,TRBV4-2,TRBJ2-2,TGTGCCAGCAGCCAAGAGTACGGTCTCGGGGAGCTGTTTTTT,CASSQEYGLGELFF
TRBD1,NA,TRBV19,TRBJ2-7,TGTGCCAGTAGTCCAGGGGGCGAGCAGTACTTC,CASSPGGEQYF
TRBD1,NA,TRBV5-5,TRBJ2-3,TGTGCCAGCAGCTTGACAGGGGGCGCGTATACGCAGTATTTT,CASSLTGGAYTQYF
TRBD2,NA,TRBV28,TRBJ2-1,TGTGCCAGCAGCCGCCCGACTAGCGGGAGCCGCAATGAGCAGTTCTTC,CASSRPTSGSRNEQFF
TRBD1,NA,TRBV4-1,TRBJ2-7,TGCGCCAGCAGCCAAGGCTCAGGGGGTTACGAGCAGTACTTC,CASSQGSGGYEQYF
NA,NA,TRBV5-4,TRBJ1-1,TGTGCCAGCAGCTTCCCCCCCGGGAGTAACACTGAAGCTTTCTTT,CASSFPPGSNTEAFF
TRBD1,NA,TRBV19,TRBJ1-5,TGTGCCAGTACCCCTGGGACAGTCAATCAGCCCCAGCATTTT,CASTPGTVNQPQHF
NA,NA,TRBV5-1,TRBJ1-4,TGCGCCAGCAGCTTTGACAGCCTGGAGAGTGAAAAACTGTTTTTT,CASSFDSLESEKLFF
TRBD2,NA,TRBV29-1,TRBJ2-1,TGCAGCGTTGCTGGGACTAGCGGCTGGGGCCAGTTCTTC,CSVAGTSGWGQFF
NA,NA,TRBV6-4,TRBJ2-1,TGTGCCAGCAGTGACTCGGGACACCGATCCTACAATGAGCAGTTCTTC,CASSDSGHRSYNEQFF
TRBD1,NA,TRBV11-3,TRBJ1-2,TGTGCCAGCAGCTTAGGTGGACAGGGGAACTATGGCTACACCTTC,CASSLGGQGNYGYTF
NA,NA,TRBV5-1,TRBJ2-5,TGCGCCAGCAGCTTTGGGGGCCGAGAGACCCAGTACTTC,CASSFGGRETQYF
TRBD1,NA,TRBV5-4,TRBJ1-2,TGTGCCAGCAGCTTGGTGACAGGGTACCTATATGGCTACACCTTC,CASSLVTGYLYGYTF
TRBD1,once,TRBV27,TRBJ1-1,TGTGCCAGCAGTCCTCGACAGGGAAGGGTGACTGAAGCTTTCTTT,CASSPRQGRVTEAFF
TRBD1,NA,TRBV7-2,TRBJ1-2,TGTGCCAGCAGCCATTCCGACAGGGCTGATGGCTACACCTTC,CASSHSDRADGYTF
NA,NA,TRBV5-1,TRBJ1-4,TGCGCCAGCAGCTTGGGACAGAATTATGAAAAACTGTTTTTT,CASSLGQNYEKLFF
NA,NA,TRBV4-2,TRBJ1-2,TGTGCCAGCAGCCAAGAACCAATGGGAGTGCCCGATAATGATGGCTACACCTTC,CASSQEPMGVPDNDGYTF
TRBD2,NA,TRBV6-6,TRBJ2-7,TGTGCCAGCAGTAGGTCCGGGACTAGCTACGAGCAGTACTTC,CASSRSGTSYEQYF
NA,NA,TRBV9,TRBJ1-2,TGTGCCAGCAGCGATCCGACTTCCGCAGCTAACTATGGCTACACCTTC,CASSDPTSAANYGYTF
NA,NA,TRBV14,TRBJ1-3,TGTGCCAGCAGCCAAGAAGGCAGGATCTTCTCTGGAAACACCATATATTTT,CASSQEGRIFSGNTIYF
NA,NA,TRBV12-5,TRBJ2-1,TGTGCTAGTGGTTTGGTAGGGTTGGGGGGAAGAAACAATGAGCAGTTCTTC,CASGLVGLGGRNNEQFF
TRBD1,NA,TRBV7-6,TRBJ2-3,TGTGCCAGCAGCCCTTTGGGGGGGACAGGGACCACAGATACGCAGTATTTT,CASSPLGGTGTTDTQYF
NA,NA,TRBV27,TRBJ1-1,TGTGCCAGCAGTTCAAACATGAACACTGAAGCTTTCTTT,CASSSNMNTEAFF
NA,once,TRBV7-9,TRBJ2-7,TGTGCCAGCAGCCATACCCCGGGGAGCTCCTACGAGCAGTACTTC,CASSHTPGSSYEQYF
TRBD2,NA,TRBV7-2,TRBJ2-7,TGTGCCAGCAGCTCCCCGGGACTAGCGGGACCCGATAGCGAGCAGTACTTC,CASSSPGLAGPDSEQYF
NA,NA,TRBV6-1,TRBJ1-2,TGTGCCAGCAGTGGTGGACAGTCTTGGGGCTACACCTTC,CASSGGQSWGYTF
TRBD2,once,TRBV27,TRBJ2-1,TGTGCCAGCAGGGGTTCAGCGGGAGGGATCAATGAGCAGTTCTTC,CASRGSAGGINEQFF
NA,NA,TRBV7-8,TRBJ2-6,TGTGCCAGCAGCCAAGACAGGTACTCTGGGGCCAACGTCCTGACTTTC,CASSQDRYSGANVLTF
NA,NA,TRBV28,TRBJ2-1,TGTGCCAGCAGTTTTCCCGATCCGTTTAGTGTTGCGGGTCAGAGCTCCTACAATGAGCAGTTCTTC,CASSFPDPFSVAGQSSYNEQFF
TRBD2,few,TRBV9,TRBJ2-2,TGTGCCAGCAGCGGACTAGCGGGAGTTGTCGGGGAGCTGTTTTTT,CASSGLAGVVGELFF
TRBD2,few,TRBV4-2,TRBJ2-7,TGTGCCAGCAGCCGAGAACTAGCGGCCTACGAGCAGTACTTC,CASSRELAAYEQYF